This T cell receptor beta chain stems from a study of T cell responses to AZD1222 COVID-19 vaccine (dated by TCRdb to the early 2020s). At the level of the whole study: Because spike-specific TCR depth and breadth did not differ between the two schedules, AZD1222 recipients who got a second dose at roughly 4 weeks were pooled with those who got a second dose at roughly 12 weeks. A total of 233 trial participants underwent TCR sequencing, of whom about 200 had received two doses of AZD1222 and approximately 25 had received two doses of the MenACWY control vaccine. Trial participants were enrolled by age into subgroups of 18-55, 56-69 and 70-plus years, and about 150, 27 and 61 TCR-sequenced participants, respectively, were included in these subgroups.

The CDR3 regions of human TCRbeta chains were analyzed by immunosequencing. In the authors' own workflow: Repertoire TCRs were matched against a reference library of SARS-CoV-2-specific TCRs generated with the MIRA antigen-specificity platform. Breadth was defined as the fraction of unique TCRs that were SARS-CoV-2-associated, and depth was defined as the fraction of total T cells that were SARS-CoV-2-associated. Using the MIRA data, every spike-specific TCR was mapped to the spike region that the TCR reacted to and assigned to either a CD4 or a CD8 class. Log10-transformed breadth and depth values were compared by one-way ANOVA with Sidak's multiple comparisons tests. TCRdb re-hosts the immuneACCESS table, in-frame sequences only. Its copies lack some clones; in the studies checked, an unresolved V gene accounts for under half of them, and the cause for the rest is not known. The V and J calls and the clone size are those of that table, but D and trimming were determined from the DNA. For this sample there are 85,000 to 100,000 clones; about 86% appear just once. 6.3% of the sample comes from the top ten.

The meaning of the sample's time point label: baseline before first vaccination. The vaccinee samples were drawn from two UK trials, COV001 and COV002, one of which was a single-blind randomized controlled phase 2/3 trial testing AZD1222 (ChAdOx1 nCoV-19) in healthy adults. Trial participant PBMC samples were collected at day 0 and day 28 after the second dose for TCRbeta chain sequencing. The CDR3 contains 14 residues, cysteine and phenylalanine counted. Only the CDR3 region is kept as DNA, spanning 42 bases read in frame from base 1. Relative to germline, V is 2 bases shorter and J is 1 base shorter, with 9 bases between their ends. CDR1 and CDR2 are read off the germline V gene (reference sequence) as GTSNPN and SVGIG. Here is what the overall study found, with its caveats: Participants were mostly white British and included more females than males, and it was suggested by the authors that clonal diversity may have been underestimated. Reportedly, almost half of the unique spike-specific TCRs recognized epitopes lying outside the regions that are mutated in the B.1.351 and B.1.1.7 variants. After two AZD1222 doses, both the breadth and the depth of spike-specific TCRs were significantly higher than at day 0 and than in MenACWY recipients. Vaccine-associated CD4 TCRs spanned the whole spike protein, with dominant responses in regions 160-218 and 743-854. Because no day 14 peak-response samples were available, repertoires were characterized only after the peak T cell response. Only five or six AZD1222 recipients were SARS-CoV-2 seropositive at baseline, limiting conclusions about previously exposed vaccinees. In the small 56-69-year group, the increase in depth fell short of significance, most likely because of low power.

Concerning this clone: What this receptor recognizes is not known. Base qualities are missing; no much larger clone stands one base away.

The chain employs TRBV30 and TRBJ1-5; the D gene lacks a confident call. The source was peripheral blood, collected on day 0 of AZD1222 vaccination. The sequence came from an adult in good health. The DNA reads as follows: TGTGCCTGGAGTATGTCAGCCAGCAATCAGCCCCAGCATTTT. It is translated as CAWSMSASNQPQHF.